This T cell receptor beta chain originates from a study of T cells of healthy individuals. One entry per CDR3 protein, called by TCRdb with MiXCR from the 5' RACE reads. The profile shows 90,000 to 100,000 distinct CDR3 sequences, around 17% of them singletons. This clonotype came up a few times. Germline V CDR1 and CDR2: SQVTM, ANQGSEA. The CDR3 runs to 14 residues. The V gene lost 1 base and the J gene lost 2 bases, with 11 bases spanning the gap. The rearrangement uses TRBV29-1 and TRBJ2-5, with D possibly TRBD1 on 6 matching bases. The receptor was isolated from a human donor in good health. CDR3 protein: CSVEGRGEQETQYF. The CDR3 nucleotides are TGCAGCGTTGAAGGCAGGGGTGAGCAAGAGACCCAGTACTTC.